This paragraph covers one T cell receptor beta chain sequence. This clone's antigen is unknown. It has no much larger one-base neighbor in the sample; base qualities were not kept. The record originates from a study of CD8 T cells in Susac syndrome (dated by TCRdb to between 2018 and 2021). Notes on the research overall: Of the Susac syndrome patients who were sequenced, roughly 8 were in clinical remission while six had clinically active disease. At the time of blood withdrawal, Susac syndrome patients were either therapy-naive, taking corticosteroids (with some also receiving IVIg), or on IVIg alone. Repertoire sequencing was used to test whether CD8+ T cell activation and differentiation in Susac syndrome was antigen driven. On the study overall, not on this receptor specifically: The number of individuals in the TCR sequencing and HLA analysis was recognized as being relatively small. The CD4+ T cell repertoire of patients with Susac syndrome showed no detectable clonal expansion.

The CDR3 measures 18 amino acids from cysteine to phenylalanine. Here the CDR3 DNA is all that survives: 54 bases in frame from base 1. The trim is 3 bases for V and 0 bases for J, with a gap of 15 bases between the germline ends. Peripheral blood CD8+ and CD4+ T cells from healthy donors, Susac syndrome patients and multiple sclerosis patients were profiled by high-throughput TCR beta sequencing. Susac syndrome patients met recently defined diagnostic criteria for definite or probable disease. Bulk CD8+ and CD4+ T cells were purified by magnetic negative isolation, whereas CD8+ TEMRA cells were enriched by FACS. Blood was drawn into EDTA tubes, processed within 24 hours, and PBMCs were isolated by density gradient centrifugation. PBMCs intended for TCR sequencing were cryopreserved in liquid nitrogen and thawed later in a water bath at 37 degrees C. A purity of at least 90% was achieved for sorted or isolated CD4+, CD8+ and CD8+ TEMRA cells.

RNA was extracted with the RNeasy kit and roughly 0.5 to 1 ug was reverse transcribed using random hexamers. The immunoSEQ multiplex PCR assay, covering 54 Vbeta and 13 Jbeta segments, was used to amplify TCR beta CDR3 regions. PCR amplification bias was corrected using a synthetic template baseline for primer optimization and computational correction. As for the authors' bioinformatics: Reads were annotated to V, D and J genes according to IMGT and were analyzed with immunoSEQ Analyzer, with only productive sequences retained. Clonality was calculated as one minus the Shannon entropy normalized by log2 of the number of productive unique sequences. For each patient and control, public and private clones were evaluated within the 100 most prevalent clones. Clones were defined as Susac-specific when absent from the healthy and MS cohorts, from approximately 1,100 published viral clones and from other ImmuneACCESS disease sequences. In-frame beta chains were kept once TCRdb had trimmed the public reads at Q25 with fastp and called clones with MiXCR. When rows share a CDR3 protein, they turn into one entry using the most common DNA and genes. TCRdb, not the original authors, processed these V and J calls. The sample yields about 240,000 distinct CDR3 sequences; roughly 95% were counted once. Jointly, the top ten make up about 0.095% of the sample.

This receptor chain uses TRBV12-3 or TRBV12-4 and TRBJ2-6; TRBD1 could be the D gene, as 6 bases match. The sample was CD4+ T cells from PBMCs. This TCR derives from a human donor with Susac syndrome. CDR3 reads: CASSLSQGINSGANVLTF. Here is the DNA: TGTGCCAGCAGTTTGAGTCAGGGGATAAACTCTGGGGCCAACGTCCTGACTTTC.